Listed below are T cell receptor beta chains from one sample, sequenced in a study of T cell responses to AZD1222 COVID-19 vaccine. Sequenced by immunoSEQ multiplex PCR; TCRdb stores in-frame clones only, minus some. The profile covers approximately 140,000 clones, with roughly 91% appearing a single time and 5.1% taken by the ten largest. The sequenced sample was peripheral blood, obtained on day 0 of AZD1222 vaccination. The receptors shown here come from an adult in good health. Both conserved end residues are part of each CDR3. A D gene is named only where the DNA matches it firmly. For some rows the clone size is stated as once, few or many, or as a class when expanded; others skip it.

clone_size	d_call	v_call	j_call	cdr3_nt	cdr3_aa
.	.	TRBV4-3	TRBJ2-2	TGCGCCAGCAGCCAAGAGGGGCAGGGTTGGGACACCGGGGAGCTGTTTTTT	CASSQEGQGWDTGELFF
once	.	TRBV4-3	TRBJ2-3	TGCGCCAGCAGCCAAGATCTGGCTACGGATACGCAGTATTTT	CASSQDLATDTQYF
.	TRBD1	TRBV7-2	TRBJ2-7	TGTGCCAGCAGCTTAGTTCAGGGGGTAAGGTACGAGCAGTACTTC	CASSLVQGVRYEQYF
.	TRBD1	TRBV27	TRBJ2-5	TGTGCCAGCAGCCCAACCCGACAGGGGATAGGGGCCCAGTACTTC	CASSPTRQGIGAQYF
.	.	TRBV19	TRBJ2-7	TGTGCCAGTAGTACCCTTACAACCTACGAGCAGTACTTC	CASSTLTTYEQYF
.	.	TRBV5-1	TRBJ1-4	TGCGCCAGCAGCTTCGGGGGTGCAACTAATGAAAAACTGTTTTTT	CASSFGGATNEKLFF
.	.	TRBV28	TRBJ1-4	TGTGCCAGCAGTTTGAGGGGAAGGGATGAAAAACTGTTTTTT	CASSLRGRDEKLFF
.	.	TRBV12-5	TRBJ1-2	TGTGCCCTACGAAGGGCGGCGGGGACTCTCTATGGCTACACCTTC	CALRRAAGTLYGYTF
once	TRBD1	TRBV14	TRBJ1-2	TGTGCCAGCAGCCCCGGGACAGGGAATTGGAGGGGCTACACCTTC	CASSPGTGNWRGYTF
.	.	TRBV6-2/TRBV6-3	TRBJ2-7	TGTGCCAGCAGTTCCTCTCGGGAGTACTACGAGCAGTACTTC	CASSSSREYYEQYF
.	TRBD2	TRBV7-6	TRBJ2-1	TGTGCCAGCAGTTCGAGCGGGGGCAGCTCCTACAATGAGCAGTTCTTC	CASSSSGGSSYNEQFF